A single sample gave rise to the 18 T cell receptor beta chains below, sequenced in a study of T cell repertoires in cytomegalovirus infection. TCRdb analysed the reads with MiXCR anew, one entry per CDR3 protein. The profile covers some 240,000 distinct CDR3 sequences, with around 15% appearing a single time and around 47% taken by the ten largest. The source material was CD8+ T cells from PBMCs. Every receptor here comes from a human donor in good health (CMV status not recorded). Some clones in this sample may be carry-over from other donors' samples.

This clonotype was counted at least ten times. J is TRBJ1-5 and V is TRBV7-9; 10 bases agree with TRBD1. The CDR3 is 14 amino acids. The V segment lost 5 bases and the J segment 7 bases; nucleotides outside the gene matches: 5. Germline values: CDR1 SEHNR, CDR2 FQNEAQ (reference sequence). DNA of the CDR3: TGTGCCAGCAGCCAGACAGGGGGCGACCAGCCCCAGCATTTT. This sequence encodes CASSQTGGDQPQHF.

V usage is TRBV6-1 and J usage is TRBJ2-3; 9 bases are a match to TRBD2. The CDR3 consists of 17 residues. Losses at the gene ends were 1 base for V and 1 base for J; bases not matched to a gene: 6. Germline CDR1 is MNHNS and CDR2 is SASEGT. The CDR3 here is CASSEVFQRGGTDTQYF. The DNA for the CDR3 is TGTGCCAGCAGTGAAGTTTTCCAGCGGGGGGGCACAGATACGCAGTATTTT.

This rearrangement joins TRBV4-1 to TRBJ2-3, with D unresolved. V dropped 4 bases and J dropped 6 bases, with 11 bases sitting between them. Germline CDR1 and CDR2: MGHRA and YSYEKL. The length of the CDR3 is 13 residues. This chain's CDR3 is CASSLNELDTQYF. CDR3 DNA sequence: TGCGCCAGCAGCCTAAATGAGCTGGATACGCAGTATTTT.

This clonotype has ten or more counts. The rearrangement links TRBV6-5 to TRBJ1-6; no clear D. The V end lost 0 bases, the J end lost 3 bases, and 9 bases lay between the germline ends. Germline lookup yields CDR1 MNHEY and CDR2 SVGAGI. This CDR3 is built from 16 residues. Here the CDR3 reads CASSYSTALYNSPLHF. DNA of the CDR3: TGTGCCAGCAGTTACTCGACCGCGCTCTATAATTCACCCCTCCACTTT.

This clonotype was observed a handful of times. The chain couples TRBV7-9 to TRBJ2-2; the D is unclear. With 5 bases removed from V and 4 bases from J, the gap between germline ends came to 11 bases. CDR3 length: 14 residues. Germline assignment: CDR1 SEHNR and CDR2 FQNEAQ (reference sequence). In DNA form, the CDR3 reads TGTGCCAGCAGCCCACTCGATATCACCGGGGAGCTGTTTTTT. Translation gives CASSPLDITGELFF.

This clonotype was recorded many times. This chain uses TRBV7-2 with TRBJ2-1; 12 bases align to TRBD2. The CDR3 sequence is 17 residues long. Looked up from germline, CDR1 is SGHTA and CDR2 is FQGNSA. Germline trimming cut 1 base from V and 4 bases from J; bases unmatched to any gene: 5. The CDR3 bases are TGTGCCAGCAGCTTAGAGGCTAGCGGGGGGGTTTACAATGAGCAGTTCTTC. Its translation: CASSLEASGGVYNEQFF.

The chain combines TRBV30 with TRBJ1-1, with D perhaps TRBD1 (6 bases). The V end was cut by 0 bases, the J end by 4 bases, with 18 bases between. Germline loops: CDR1 GTSNPN, CDR2 SVGIG (reference sequence). This CDR3 has 16 residues. The CDR3 DNA reads TGTGCCTGGAGTGTTTGGAGAGGGGGGCTCGTCACTGAAGCTTTCTTT. This translates into CAWSVWRGGLVTEAFF. The full variable domain, with the rest looked up from reference TRBV30 and TRBJ1-1, is SQTIHQWPATLVQPVGSPLSLECTVEGTSNPNLYWYRQAAGRGLQLLFYSVGIGQISSEVPQNLSASRPQDRQFILSSKKLLLSDSGFYLCAWSVWRGGLVTEAFFGQGTRLTVV.

This clonotype was found a few times. The chain combines TRBV14 with TRBJ2-2; TRBD2 agrees at 8 bases. V lost 1 base and J lost 5; bases outside the gene matches: 6. This CDR3 contains 16 residues. The germline V gene encodes CDR1 SGHDN and CDR2 FVKESK. The CDR3 spells CASSQAGGPRTGELFF. DNA of the CDR3: TGTGCCAGCAGCCAAGCGGGGGGGCCGAGGACCGGGGAGCTGTTTTTT.

This clonotype showed up many times. The CDR3 loop is CASSLSEKNTGELFF. The CDR3 DNA follows: TGTGCCAGCAGCTTATCGGAGAAGAACACCGGGGAGCTGTTTTTT. The chain is built from TRBV7-9 and TRBJ2-2, with D uncertain. Trimming took off 2 bases at V and 1 base at J, with 8 bases between the two ends. This CDR3 region has 15 residues. CDR1 and CDR2 from the germline V gene are SEHNR and FQNEAQ (reference sequence). Combining the CDR3 with reference TRBV7-9 and TRBJ2-2 gives the whole variable domain DTGVSQNPRHKITKRGQNVTFRCDPISEHNRLYWYRQTLGQGPEFLTYFQNEAQLEKSRLLSDRFSAERPKGSFSTLEIQRTEQGDSAMYLCASSLSEKNTGELFFGEGSRLTVL.

This clonotype occurred many times. The V call is TRBV5-6, the J call TRBJ2-7; D remains ambiguous. Trimming took 1 base from V and 4 from J, leaving 3 bases between them. CDR1 and CDR2 from the germline V gene are SGHDT and YYEEEE. The CDR3 sequence is 11 residues long. CDR3: CASSLQYEQYF. The CDR3 bases are TGTGCCAGCAGCTTGCAGTACGAGCAGTACTTC.

This clonotype was detected a few times. The CDR3 spells CASSPWGSSNQPQHF. In DNA form, the CDR3 reads TGTGCCAGCAGCCCCTGGGGGAGTAGCAATCAGCCCCAGCATTTT. This sequence joins TRBV7-9 and TRBJ1-5; a weak D match, TRBD1 (5 bases). The CDR3 consists of 15 residues. The V end lost 5 bases, the J end lost 0 bases, and 11 bases lay between the germline ends. Germline-derived CDR1 and CDR2 are SEHNR and FQNEAQ (reference sequence).

This clonotype was observed many times. The chain is built from TRBV2 and TRBJ2-1; possible D gene TRBD2, 5 bases. CDR1 and CDR2 (germline): SNHLY, FYNNEI. This CDR3 is built from 15 residues. The ends were cut back, 1 base at V and 1 base at J, with 8 bases in the middle. For the CDR3, the DNA is TGTGCCAGCAGTGAAGGGGAGTTGTCCTACAATGAGCAGTTCTTC. Translated: CASSEGELSYNEQFF.

J is TRBJ2-3 and V is TRBV29-1, with TRBD2 identical over 11 bases. The germline gives CDR1 SQVTM, CDR2 ANQGSEA. J gave up 4 bases and V 3 bases, and 12 bases lay outside the gene matches. The CDR3 is made up of 17 amino acids. CDR3 amino acids: CSVDGVAGGLSPDTQYF. The CDR3 DNA follows: TGCAGCGTTGACGGGGTAGCGGGGGGGCTTTCCCCAGATACGCAGTATTTT.

Many counts were recorded for this clonotype. The J gene is TRBJ2-2, the V gene TRBV7-6, with D possibly matching TRBD2 (5 bases). Trimming removed 0 bases at V and 7 bases at J, with 12 bases between. This CDR3 is built from 15 residues. Per germline, CDR1 SGHVS and CDR2 FNYEAQ. The DNA of the CDR3 is TGTGCCAGCAGCTTAGCCGAGGCCGAGGGCGGGGAGCTGTTTTTT. Amino acid sequence: CASSLAEAEGGELFF.

At least ten counts were recorded for this clonotype. The chain uses TRBV6-1 and TRBJ2-1; 7 bases agree with TRBD1. CDR1 is MNHNS and CDR2 is SASEGT in the germline V gene. J was trimmed by 2 bases and V by 6 bases; bases with no gene match: 7. The CDR3 sequence is 15 residues long. CDR3 coding DNA: TGTGCCAGCAGGCCGGCCGGGACAGCCTACAATGAGCAGTTCTTC. Amino acid sequence: CASRPAGTAYNEQFF.

There are a few counts of this clonotype. DNA for the CDR3: TGTGCCAGCAGCTTAAAGTCCGGGGCAAGCACAGATACGCAGTATTTT. This translates into CASSLKSGASTDTQYF. The J gene is TRBJ2-3, the V gene TRBV7-9; possibly TRBD1 or TRBD2 for D (5 bases each). CDR3 size: 16 residues. Germline loops: CDR1 SEHNR, CDR2 FQNEAQ (reference sequence). Trimming cost V 2 bases and J 0 bases, with 12 bases left between them.

The DNA of the CDR3 is TGTGCCACCAGTCGTGTGTGCCTTTATAGCAATCAGCCCCAGCATTTT. As protein: CATSRVCLYSNQPQHF. The chain uses TRBV24-1 and TRBJ1-5; D is ambiguous. This CDR3 spans 16 amino acids. Trimming removed 6 bases at V and 0 bases at J, with 14 bases between. Germline loops: CDR1 KGHDR, CDR2 SFDVKD.

The chain couples TRBV19 to TRBJ2-6; no clear D. This CDR3 contains 12 residues. Trimming shortened V by 11 bases and J by 1 base, and 6 bases separated the two germline ends. Germline CDR1 LNHDA, CDR2 SQIVND (reference sequence). CDR3 residues: CAGGSGANVLTF. CDR3 coding DNA: TGTGCCGGTGGTTCTGGGGCCAACGTCCTGACTTTC.